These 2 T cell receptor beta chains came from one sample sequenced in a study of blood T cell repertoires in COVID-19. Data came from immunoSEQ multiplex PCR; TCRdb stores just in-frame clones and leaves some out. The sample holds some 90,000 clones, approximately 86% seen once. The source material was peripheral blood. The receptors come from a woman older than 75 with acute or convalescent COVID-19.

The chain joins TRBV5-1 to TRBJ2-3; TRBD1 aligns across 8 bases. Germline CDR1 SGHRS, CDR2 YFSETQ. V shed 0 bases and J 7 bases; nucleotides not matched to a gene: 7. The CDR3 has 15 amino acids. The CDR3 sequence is CASSLVTGGANTQYF. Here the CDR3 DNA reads TGCGCCAGCAGCTTGGTAACAGGGGGAGCGAATACGCAGTATTTT.

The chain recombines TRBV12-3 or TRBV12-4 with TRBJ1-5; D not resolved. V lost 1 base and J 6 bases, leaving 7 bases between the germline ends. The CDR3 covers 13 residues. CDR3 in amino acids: CASSLGETQPQHF. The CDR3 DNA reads TGTGCCAGCAGTTTAGGAGAAACTCAGCCCCAGCATTTT.